The 3 T cell receptor beta chains in this list originate from one sample, sequenced in a study of shared clonotypes between healthy human individuals (dated by TCRdb to the early 2020s). For the CD8 naive samples, CD45RO-negative cells were positively selected for CCR7, yielding a CD45RA+CCR7+ population from which TemRA cells were excluded. Libraries came from the immunoSEQ multiplex PCR assay. Here the immuneACCESS table is served through TCRdb, limited to in-frame sequences with V and J called. Missing clones are a known gap in these copies; in checked studies unresolved V genes cover under half, and the rest lacks a known reason. The sample profile shows some 2 million clones; about 95% of them were found once. Of the sample, approximately 1% falls within the top ten clones. Sample: naive CD8+ T cells sorted from blood. The cell subset or site label, as the study defines it: CD45RA+CCR7+. The receptors derive from a man aged 18 to 29 in good health.

The chain couples TRBV4-3 to TRBJ2-7; 8 nucleotides align to TRBD1. Germline CDR1 LGHNA, CDR2 YSLEER. With V trimmed by 4 bases and J by 2 bases, 7 bases remained unmatched. This CDR3 comprises 15 residues. The CDR3 region has the DNA TGCGCCAGCAGCCTAGACAGGGGACCCACCTACGAGCAGTACTTC. Amino acids: CASSLDRGPTYEQYF.

V is TRBV6-1 and J is TRBJ2-7; D not certain. The CDR3 covers 15 residues. CDR1 and CDR2 from the germline V gene are MNHNS and SASEGT. The V end lost 2 bases, the J end lost 3 bases, and 14 bases lay between the germline ends. CDR3 amino acids: CASSEREVWGYEQYF. DNA for the CDR3: TGTGCCAGCAGTGAACGAGAGGTCTGGGGCTACGAGCAGTACTTC.

V usage is TRBV6-6 and J usage is TRBJ2-3, with TRBD1 identical over 8 bases. CDR3 size: 15 residues. The germline V gene has CDR1 MNHNY and CDR2 SVGAGI (reference sequence). The V segment lost 6 bases and the J segment 4 bases; nucleotides outside the gene matches: 9. The CDR3 reads CASSPVGQGSDTQYF. The CDR3 DNA reads as TGTGCCAGCAGCCCCGTAGGACAGGGTTCAGATACGCAGTATTTT.